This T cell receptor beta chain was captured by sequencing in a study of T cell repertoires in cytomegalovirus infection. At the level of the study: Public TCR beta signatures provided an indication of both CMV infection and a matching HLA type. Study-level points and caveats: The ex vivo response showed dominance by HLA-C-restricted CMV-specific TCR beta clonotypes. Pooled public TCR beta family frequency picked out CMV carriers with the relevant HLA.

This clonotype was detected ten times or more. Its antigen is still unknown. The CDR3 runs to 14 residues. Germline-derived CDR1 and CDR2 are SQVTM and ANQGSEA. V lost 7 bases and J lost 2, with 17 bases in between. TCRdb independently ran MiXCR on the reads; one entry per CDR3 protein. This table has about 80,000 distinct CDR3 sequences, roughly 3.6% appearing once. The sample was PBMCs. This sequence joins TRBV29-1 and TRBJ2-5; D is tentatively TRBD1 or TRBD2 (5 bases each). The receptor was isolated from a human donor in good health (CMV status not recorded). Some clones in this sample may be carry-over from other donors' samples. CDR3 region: CSAQGRRFQETQYF. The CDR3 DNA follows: TGCAGCGCCCAGGGACGGCGTTTTCAAGAGACCCAGTACTTC.